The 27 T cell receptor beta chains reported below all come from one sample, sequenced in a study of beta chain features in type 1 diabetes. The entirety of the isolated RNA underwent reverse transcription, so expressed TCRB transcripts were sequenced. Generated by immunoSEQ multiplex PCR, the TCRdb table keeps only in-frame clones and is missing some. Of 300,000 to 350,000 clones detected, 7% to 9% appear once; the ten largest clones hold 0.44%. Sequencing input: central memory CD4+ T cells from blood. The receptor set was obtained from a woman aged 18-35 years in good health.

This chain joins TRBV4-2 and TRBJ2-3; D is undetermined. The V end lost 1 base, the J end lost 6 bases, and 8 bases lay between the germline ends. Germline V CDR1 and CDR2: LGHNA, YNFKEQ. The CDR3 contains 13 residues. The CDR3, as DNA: TGTGCCAGCAGCCAAGTGCCTTTGGATACGCAGTATTTT. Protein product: CASSQVPLDTQYF.

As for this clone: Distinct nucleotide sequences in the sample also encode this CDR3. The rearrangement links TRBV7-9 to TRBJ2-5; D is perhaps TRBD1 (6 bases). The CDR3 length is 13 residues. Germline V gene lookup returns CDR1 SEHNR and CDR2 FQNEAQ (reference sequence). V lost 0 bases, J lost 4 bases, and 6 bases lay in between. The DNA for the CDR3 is TGTGCCAGCAGCTTAGCAGGGGGAGAGACCCAGTACTTC. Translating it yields CASSLAGGETQYF.

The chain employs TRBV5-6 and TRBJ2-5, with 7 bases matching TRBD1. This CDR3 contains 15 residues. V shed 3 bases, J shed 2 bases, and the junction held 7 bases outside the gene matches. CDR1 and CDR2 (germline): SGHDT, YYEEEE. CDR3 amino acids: CASSSTKQGQETQYF. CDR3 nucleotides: TGTGCCAGCAGCTCTACTAAACAGGGGCAAGAGACCCAGTACTTC.

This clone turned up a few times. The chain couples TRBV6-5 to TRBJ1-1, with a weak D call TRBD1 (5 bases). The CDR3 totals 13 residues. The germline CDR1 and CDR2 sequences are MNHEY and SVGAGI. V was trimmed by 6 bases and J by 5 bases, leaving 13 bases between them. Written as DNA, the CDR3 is TGTGCCAGCAGGCTTAGCGGGGGAACTGAAGCTTTCTTT. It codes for CASRLSGGTEAFF.

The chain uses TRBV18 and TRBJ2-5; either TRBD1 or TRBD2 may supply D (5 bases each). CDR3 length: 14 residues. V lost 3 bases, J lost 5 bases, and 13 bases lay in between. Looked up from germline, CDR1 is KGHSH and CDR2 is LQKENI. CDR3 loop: CASSPGVVRETQYF. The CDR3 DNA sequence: TGTGCCAGCTCACCGGGGGTTGTTCGGGAGACCCAGTACTTC.

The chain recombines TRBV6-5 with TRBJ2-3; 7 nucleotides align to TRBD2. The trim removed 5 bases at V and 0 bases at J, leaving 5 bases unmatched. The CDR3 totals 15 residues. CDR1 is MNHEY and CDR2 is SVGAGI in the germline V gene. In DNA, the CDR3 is TGTGCCAGCAGTCCCGGGAGGCCTAGCACAGATACGCAGTATTTT. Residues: CASSPGRPSTDTQYF.

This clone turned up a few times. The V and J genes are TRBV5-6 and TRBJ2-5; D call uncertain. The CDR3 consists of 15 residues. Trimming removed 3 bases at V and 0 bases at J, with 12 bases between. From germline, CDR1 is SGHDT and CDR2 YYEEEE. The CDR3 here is CASSSSTGDQETQYF. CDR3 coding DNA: TGTGCCAGCAGCTCCTCGACTGGAGACCAAGAGACCCAGTACTTC.

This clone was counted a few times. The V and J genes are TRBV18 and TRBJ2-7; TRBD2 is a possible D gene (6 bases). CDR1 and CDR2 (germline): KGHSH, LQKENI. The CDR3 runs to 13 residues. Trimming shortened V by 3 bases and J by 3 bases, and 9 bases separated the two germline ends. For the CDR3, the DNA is TGTGCCAGCTCACCTCAGGACTACTACGAGCAGTACTTC. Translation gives CASSPQDYYEQYF.

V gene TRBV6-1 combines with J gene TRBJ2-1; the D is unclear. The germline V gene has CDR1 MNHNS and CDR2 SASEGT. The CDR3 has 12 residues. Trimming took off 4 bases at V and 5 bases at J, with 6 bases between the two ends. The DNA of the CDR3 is TGTGCCAGCAGTGTCCGAGACAATGAGCAGTTCTTC. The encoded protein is CASSVRDNEQFF.

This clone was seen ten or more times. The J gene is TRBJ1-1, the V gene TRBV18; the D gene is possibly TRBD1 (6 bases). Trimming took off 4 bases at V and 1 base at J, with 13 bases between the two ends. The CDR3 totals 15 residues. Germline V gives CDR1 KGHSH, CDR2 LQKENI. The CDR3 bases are TGTGCCAGCTCACTCTCCGGGACAAAGAACACTGAAGCTTTCTTT. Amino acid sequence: CASSLSGTKNTEAFF. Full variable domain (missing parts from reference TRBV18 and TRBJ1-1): NAGVMQNPRHLVRRRGQEARLRCSPMKGHSHVYWYRQLPEEGLKFMVYLQKENIIDESGMPKERFSAEFPKEGPSILRIQQVVRGDSAAYFCASSLSGTKNTEAFFGQGTRLTVV.

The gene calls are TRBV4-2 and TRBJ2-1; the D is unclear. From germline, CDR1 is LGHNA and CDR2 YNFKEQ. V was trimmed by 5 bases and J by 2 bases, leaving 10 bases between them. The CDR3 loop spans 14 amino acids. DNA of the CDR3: TGTGCCAGCAGCTCCAGCTTAGCCTACAATGAGCAGTTCTTC. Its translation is CASSSSLAYNEQFF.

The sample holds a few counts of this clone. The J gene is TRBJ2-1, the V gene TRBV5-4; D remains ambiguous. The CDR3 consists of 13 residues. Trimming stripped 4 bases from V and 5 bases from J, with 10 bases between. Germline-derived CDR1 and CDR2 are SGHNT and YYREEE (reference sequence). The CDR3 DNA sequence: TGTGCCAGCAGCCTGCAATGGAACAATGAGCAGTTCTTC. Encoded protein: CASSLQWNNEQFF.

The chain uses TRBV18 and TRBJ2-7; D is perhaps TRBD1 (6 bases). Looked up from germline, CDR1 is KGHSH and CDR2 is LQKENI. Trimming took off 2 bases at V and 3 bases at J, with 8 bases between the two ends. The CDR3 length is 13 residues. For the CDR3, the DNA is TGTGCCAGCTCACCAGGGGACAACTACGAGCAGTACTTC. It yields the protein CASSPGDNYEQYF.

CDR3 coding DNA: TGTGCCAGCAGCTTGCCGGGACAGGGTAGGCCCGCGAACACCGGGGAGCTGTTTTTT. As protein: CASSLPGQGRPANTGELFF. J is TRBJ2-2 and V is TRBV5-4; the match to TRBD1 covers 9 bases. V trimming: 1 base; J trimming: 0 bases; junction bases outside the gene matches: 10. CDR3 length equals 19 residues. From germline, CDR1 is SGHNT and CDR2 YYREEE (reference sequence).

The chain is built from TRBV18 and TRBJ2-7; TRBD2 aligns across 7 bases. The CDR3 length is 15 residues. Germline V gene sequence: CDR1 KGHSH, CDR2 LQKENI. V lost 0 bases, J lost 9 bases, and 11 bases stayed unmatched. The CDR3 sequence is CASSPPTGLVPRQYF. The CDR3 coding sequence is TGTGCCAGCTCACCACCGACCGGACTAGTTCCCAGGCAGTACTTC.

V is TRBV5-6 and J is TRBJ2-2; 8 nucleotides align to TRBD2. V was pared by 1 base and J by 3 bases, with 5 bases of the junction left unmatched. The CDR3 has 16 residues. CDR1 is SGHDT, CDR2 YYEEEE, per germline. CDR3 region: CASSLYKREHTGELFF. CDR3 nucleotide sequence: TGTGCCAGCAGCTTGTACAAGCGGGAGCACACCGGGGAGCTGTTTTTT. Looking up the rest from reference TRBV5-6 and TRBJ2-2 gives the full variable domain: DAGVTQSPTHLIKTRGQQVTLRCSPKSGHDTVSWYQQALGQGPQFIFQYYEEEERQRGNFPDRFSGHQFPNYSSELNVNALLLGDSALYLCASSLYKREHTGELFFGEGSRLTVL.

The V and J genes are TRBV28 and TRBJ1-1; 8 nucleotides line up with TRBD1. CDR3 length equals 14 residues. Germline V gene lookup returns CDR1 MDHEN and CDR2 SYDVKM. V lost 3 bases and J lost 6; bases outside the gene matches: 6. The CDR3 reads CASSFSTGGSEAFF. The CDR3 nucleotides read TGTGCCAGCAGTTTTTCTACAGGGGGGTCTGAAGCTTTCTTT.

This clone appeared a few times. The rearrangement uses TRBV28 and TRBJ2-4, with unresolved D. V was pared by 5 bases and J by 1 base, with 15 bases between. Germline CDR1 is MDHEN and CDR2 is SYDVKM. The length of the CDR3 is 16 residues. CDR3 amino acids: CASSPALRYAKNIQYF. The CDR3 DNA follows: TGTGCCAGCAGTCCCGCCCTCAGATATGCCAAAAACATTCAGTACTTC.

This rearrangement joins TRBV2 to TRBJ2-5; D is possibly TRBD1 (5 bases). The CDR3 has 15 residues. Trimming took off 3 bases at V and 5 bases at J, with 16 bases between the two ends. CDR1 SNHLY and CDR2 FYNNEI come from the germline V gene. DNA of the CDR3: TGTGCCAGCAGTGAGTCGGTCGAAAGGGGCGAGACCCAGTACTTC. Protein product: CASSESVERGETQYF.

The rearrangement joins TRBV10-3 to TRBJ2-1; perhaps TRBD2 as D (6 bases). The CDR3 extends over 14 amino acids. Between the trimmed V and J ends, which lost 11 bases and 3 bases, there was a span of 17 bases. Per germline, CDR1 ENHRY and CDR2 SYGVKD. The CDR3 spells CASLAAGIYNEQFF. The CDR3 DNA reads TGTGCCTCCCTGGCCGCGGGGATCTACAATGAGCAGTTCTTC.

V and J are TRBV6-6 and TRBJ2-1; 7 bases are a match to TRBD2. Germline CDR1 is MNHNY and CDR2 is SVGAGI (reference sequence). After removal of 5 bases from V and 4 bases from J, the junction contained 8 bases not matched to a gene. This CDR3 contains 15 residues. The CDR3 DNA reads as TGTGCCAGCAGTCGACCCGGGCGGGGGTACAATGAGCAGTTCTTC. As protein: CASSRPGRGYNEQFF.

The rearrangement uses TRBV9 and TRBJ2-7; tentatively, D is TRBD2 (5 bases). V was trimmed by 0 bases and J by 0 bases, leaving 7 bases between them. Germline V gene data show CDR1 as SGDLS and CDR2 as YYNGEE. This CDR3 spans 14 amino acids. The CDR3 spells CASSVAGYSYEQYF. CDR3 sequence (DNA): TGTGCCAGCAGCGTAGCGGGATACTCCTACGAGCAGTACTTC.

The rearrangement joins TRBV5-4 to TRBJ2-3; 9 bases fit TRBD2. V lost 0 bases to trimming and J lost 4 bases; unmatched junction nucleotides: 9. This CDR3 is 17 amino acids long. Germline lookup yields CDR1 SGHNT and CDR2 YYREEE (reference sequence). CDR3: CASSLGGLAGSPDTQYF. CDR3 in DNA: TGTGCCAGCAGCTTGGGGGGACTAGCCGGGAGCCCAGATACGCAGTATTTT.

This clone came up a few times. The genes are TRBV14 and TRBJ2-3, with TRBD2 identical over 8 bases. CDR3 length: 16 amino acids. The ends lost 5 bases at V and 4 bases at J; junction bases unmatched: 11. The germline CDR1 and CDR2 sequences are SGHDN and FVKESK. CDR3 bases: TGTGCCAGCAGCTCCTTTCGGGGAGCGGGGGCAGATACGCAGTATTTT. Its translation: CASSSFRGAGADTQYF.

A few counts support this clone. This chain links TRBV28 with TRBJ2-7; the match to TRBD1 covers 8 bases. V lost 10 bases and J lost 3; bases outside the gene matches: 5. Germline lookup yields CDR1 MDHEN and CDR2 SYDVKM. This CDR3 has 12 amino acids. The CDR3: CATWGQDYEQYF. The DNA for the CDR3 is TGTGCCACCTGGGGACAGGACTACGAGCAGTACTTC.

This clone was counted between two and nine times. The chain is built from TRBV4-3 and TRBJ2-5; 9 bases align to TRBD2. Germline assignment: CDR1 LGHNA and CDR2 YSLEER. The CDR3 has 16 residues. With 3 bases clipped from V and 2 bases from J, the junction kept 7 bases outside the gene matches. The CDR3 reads CASSHPGLAAQETQYF. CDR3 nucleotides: TGCGCCAGCAGCCATCCGGGACTAGCCGCTCAAGAGACCCAGTACTTC.

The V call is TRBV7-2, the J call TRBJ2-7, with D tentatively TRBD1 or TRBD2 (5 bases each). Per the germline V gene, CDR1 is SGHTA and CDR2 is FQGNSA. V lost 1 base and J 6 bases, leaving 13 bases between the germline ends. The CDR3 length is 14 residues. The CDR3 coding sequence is TGTGCCAGCAGCTTAGGAGGGGCGCGGAGCGAGCAGTACTTC. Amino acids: CASSLGGARSEQYF. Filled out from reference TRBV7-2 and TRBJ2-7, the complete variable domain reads GAGVSQSPSNKVTEKGKDVELRCDPISGHTALYWYRQSLGQGLEFLIYFQGNSAPDKSGLPSDRFSAERTGGSVSTLTIQRTQQEDSAVYLCASSLGGARSEQYFGPGTRLTVT.